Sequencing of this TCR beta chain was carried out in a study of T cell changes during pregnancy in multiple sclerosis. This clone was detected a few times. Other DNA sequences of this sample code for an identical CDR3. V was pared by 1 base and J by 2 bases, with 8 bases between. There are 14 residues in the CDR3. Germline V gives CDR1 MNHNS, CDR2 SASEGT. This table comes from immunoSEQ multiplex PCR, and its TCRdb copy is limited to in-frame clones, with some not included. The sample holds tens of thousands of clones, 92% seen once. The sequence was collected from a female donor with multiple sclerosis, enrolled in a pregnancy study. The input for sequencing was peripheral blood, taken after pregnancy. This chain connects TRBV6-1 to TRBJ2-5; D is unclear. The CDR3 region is CASSEVAGQETQYF. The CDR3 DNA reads TGTGCCAGCAGTGAAGTGGCAGGACAAGAGACCCAGTACTTC.